This TCR beta chain was recorded in a study of T cell repertoires in cytomegalovirus infection. Study as a whole: The study used recently identified HLA-C-restricted and well-studied HLA-B-restricted CMV epitopes. Study-wide results and caveats: There were HLA-C-restricted CMV-specific TCR beta clonotypes dominating the ex vivo response.

This clonotype was seen repeatedly, ten times or more. The antigen is unknown. TCRdb reanalysed the reads using MiXCR and keeps one entry per CDR3 protein. The table includes tens of thousands of distinct CDR3 sequences, 28% detected once. Germline V CDR1 and CDR2: SEHNR, FQNEAQ (reference sequence). The CDR3 is 14 amino acids. The J segment lost 8 bases and the V segment lost 7 bases, leaving 7 bases of the junction unmatched. The chain couples TRBV7-9 to TRBJ1-6; 8 bases align to TRBD1. This receptor was taken from a human donor in good health (CMV status not recorded). Some clones in this sample may be carry-over from other donors' samples. This material consisted of CD8+ T cells from cultured PBMCs, taken from culture after CMV antigen stimulation. CDR3 DNA: TGTGCCAGCACCCCAGCACAGGGGGATTCACCCCTCCACTTT. It specifies CASTPAQGDSPLHF.